The next 30 T cell receptor beta chains were all read from a single sample in a study of control samples from healthy donors and cancer patients. TCRdb keeps only in-frame clones here, not all; method: immunoSEQ multiplex PCR. The sample contains roughly 88,000 clones, approximately 95% of which appear only once. Input material: blood. These receptors came from a man in his late teens or twenties in good health.

The chain has TRBV5-1 and TRBJ2-1, with unresolved D. Germline CDR1 SGHRS, CDR2 YFSETQ. The CDR3 runs to 13 residues. Trimming pared 2 bases from V and 5 bases from J, leaving 8 bases between. The CDR3 DNA reads as TGCGCCAGCAGCTTTGGGGTCAACAATGAGCAGTTCTTC. Its translation: CASSFGVNNEQFF.

The chain joins TRBV9 to TRBJ2-1, with D unresolved. Per germline, CDR1 SGDLS and CDR2 YYNGEE. This CDR3 contains 14 residues. V was cut by 0 bases and J by 1 base, with 5 bases left in between. CDR3 residues: CASSVEASYNEQFF. The CDR3, as DNA: TGTGCCAGCAGCGTAGAGGCTTCCTACAATGAGCAGTTCTTC.

This clone was seen once. This chain connects TRBV18 to TRBJ2-7, with D possibly TRBD2 on 6 matching bases. Germline CDR1 and CDR2: KGHSH and LQKENI. Trimming pared 3 bases from V and 2 bases from J, leaving 14 bases between. The CDR3 runs to 15 residues. The CDR3 loop is CASSPTRGLAYEQYF. CDR3 bases: TGTGCCAGCTCACCCACCCGGGGACTCGCCTACGAGCAGTACTTC. Full variable domain (outside the CDR3, taken from reference TRBV18 and TRBJ2-7): NAGVMQNPRHLVRRRGQEARLRCSPMKGHSHVYWYRQLPEEGLKFMVYLQKENIIDESGMPKERFSAEFPKEGPSILRIQQVVRGDSAAYFCASSPTRGLAYEQYFGPGTRLTVT.

The chain carries TRBV7-3 and TRBJ2-3; 9 nucleotides match TRBD1. Germline trimming cut 4 bases from V and 2 bases from J; bases unmatched to any gene: 7. CDR1 is SGHTA, CDR2 FQGTGA, per germline. This CDR3 is 16 amino acids long. CDR3 coding DNA: TGTGCCAGCAGCTCTCCCGGGACAGGGTCCACAGATACGCAGTATTTT. Amino acid sequence: CASSSPGTGSTDTQYF. The variable domain in full, with the rest retrieved from reference TRBV7-3 and TRBJ2-3, is GAGVSQTPSNKVTEKGKYVELRCDPISGHTALYWYRQSLGQGPEFLIYFQGTGAADDSGLPNDRFFAVRPEGSVSTLKIQRTERGDSAVYLCASSSPGTGSTDTQYFGPGTRLTVL.

This chain joins TRBV6-2 or TRBV6-3 and TRBJ1-5; D uncertain. From germline, CDR1 is MNHEY and CDR2 SVGEGT. This CDR3 spans 16 amino acids. The V and J ends lost 3 bases and 4 bases respectively, with 16 bases between them. The CDR3, as DNA: TGTGCCAGCAGTTATCCCGGACCCATAGGGAATCAGCCCCAGCATTTT. As protein: CASSYPGPIGNQPQHF.

This clone has just one count. The rearrangement joins TRBV6-6 to TRBJ2-2, with no clear D. V lost 10 bases to trimming and J lost 4 bases, with 13 bases between them. The length of the CDR3 is 13 residues. Germline-derived CDR1 and CDR2 are MNHNY and SVGAGI (reference sequence). DNA for the CDR3: TGTGCCATTAAGGTGGGCGGCACCGGGGAGCTGTTTTTT. Protein sequence: CAIKVGGTGELFF.

V and J are TRBV12-3 or TRBV12-4 and TRBJ1-6; D remains unclear. The CDR3 contains 11 residues. V lost 6 bases to trimming and J lost 12 bases, with 9 bases between them. CDR3 in amino acids: CASSKDGPLHF. The CDR3 coding sequence is TGTGCCAGCAGCAAAGACGGACCCCTCCACTTT.

The V gene is TRBV3-1 (or the pseudogene TRBV3-2), the J gene TRBJ2-7; D possibly corresponds to TRBD2 (6 bases). From germline, CDR1 is LGHDT and CDR2 YNNKEL (reference sequence). The CDR3 has 17 amino acids. V lost 4 bases to trimming and J lost 3 bases, with 22 bases between them. The CDR3 is CASSPTTGTGKSYEQYF. DNA for the CDR3: TGTGCCAGCAGCCCGACCACCGGGACTGGTAAAAGCTACGAGCAGTACTTC.

Written as DNA, the CDR3 is TGTGCCAGCAGCTTTACAGCTCTCAGCTCCTATAATTCACCCCTCCACTTT. It translates to CASSFTALSSYNSPLHF. The chain has TRBV7-2 and TRBJ1-6; D is unclear. The germline gives CDR1 SGHTA, CDR2 FQGNSA. The CDR3 is 17 amino acids. V lost 3 bases and J lost 0, with 12 bases in between.

Here the CDR3 reads CASKMEGPFNNSPLHF. CDR3 nucleotide sequence: TGTGCCAGCAAAATGGAGGGCCCATTCAATAATTCACCCCTCCACTTT. The chain employs TRBV27 and TRBJ1-6; D gene ambiguous. V lost 7 bases and J lost 5, with 18 bases in between. The CDR3 extends over 16 amino acids. From germline, CDR1 is MNHEY and CDR2 SMNVEV (reference sequence).

The rearrangement joins TRBV30 to TRBJ1-1, with TRBD1 as a possible D gene (5 bases). Germline CDR1 and CDR2: GTSNPN and SVGIG (reference sequence). The CDR3 runs to 13 residues. V lost 2 bases, J lost 1 base, and 8 bases lay in between. In nucleotides, the CDR3 is TGTGCCTGGAGTTTGGGGGGGAACACTGAAGCTTTCTTT. It specifies CAWSLGGNTEAFF.

This rearrangement joins TRBV6-5 to TRBJ1-1, with unresolved D. This CDR3 has 14 amino acids. CDR1 MNHEY and CDR2 SVGAGI come from the germline V gene. Trimming cost V 0 bases and J 1 base, with 6 bases left between them. CDR3 in amino acids: CASSYSAQNTEAFF. CDR3 in DNA: TGTGCCAGCAGTTACTCCGCCCAGAACACTGAAGCTTTCTTT.

The rearrangement links TRBV4-2 to TRBJ2-2; TRBD1 might be the D (7 bases). This CDR3 comprises 17 residues. The V end lost 4 bases, the J end lost 2 bases, and 17 bases lay between the germline ends. CDR1 is LGHNA, CDR2 YNFKEQ, per germline. The CDR3 sequence: CASSPEGGGLNTGELFF. DNA of the CDR3: TGTGCCAGCAGCCCCGAAGGAGGGGGCCTCAACACCGGGGAGCTGTTTTTT.

This rearrangement joins TRBV7-9 to TRBJ2-3, with TRBD2 identical over 9 bases. The CDR3 covers 14 residues. CDR1 is SEHNR and CDR2 is FQNEAQ in the germline V gene (reference sequence). The CDR3 region has the DNA TGTGCGGAGCTAGCGGGGTCTAGCACAGATACGCAGTATTTT. Translating it yields CAELAGSSTDTQYF.

The rearrangement links TRBV29-1 to TRBJ1-3; tentatively, D is TRBD1 (5 bases). The CDR3 length is 15 residues. CDR1 SQVTM and CDR2 ANQGSEA come from the germline V gene. The V gene lost 0 bases and the J gene lost 8 bases, with 17 bases spanning the gap. CDR3 protein: CSVEDWGGMGDTIYF. The CDR3 nucleotides are TGCAGCGTTGAAGATTGGGGAGGGATGGGGGACACCATATATTTT.

J is TRBJ2-2 and V is TRBV9; D unclear. V lost 0 bases and J lost 7, with 4 bases in between. This CDR3 is 12 amino acids long. CDR1 is SGDLS, CDR2 YYNGEE, per germline. CDR3 sequence: CASSVVDGELFF. The CDR3 DNA reads TGTGCCAGCAGCGTAGTGGACGGGGAGCTGTTTTTT. The full variable domain, with the rest looked up from reference TRBV9 and TRBJ2-2, is DSGVTQTPKHLITATGQRVTLRCSPRSGDLSVYWYQQSLDQGLQFLIQYYNGEERAKGNILERFSAQQFPDLHSELNLSSLELGDSALYFCASSVVDGELFFGEGSRLTVL.

The chain joins TRBV29-1 to TRBJ2-1; D gene unclear. Germline V gene lookup returns CDR1 SQVTM and CDR2 ANQGSEA. The CDR3 covers 14 residues. Trimming pared 2 bases from V and 2 bases from J, leaving 10 bases between. The CDR3 DNA sequence: TGCAGCGTTGAATATTTAGCCCCCTACAATGAGCAGTTCTTC. It is translated as CSVEYLAPYNEQFF.

The rearrangement links TRBV19 to TRBJ2-6; D ambiguous. V was shortened by 7 bases and J by 0 bases, with 19 bases between the two germline ends. The germline CDR1 and CDR2 sequences are LNHDA and SQIVND (reference sequence). CDR3 length equals 18 residues. Written as DNA, the CDR3 is TGTGCCAGTACCCCCCTAGGAGTTTGGGTCTCTGGGGCCAACGTCCTGACTTTC. Amino acid sequence: CASTPLGVWVSGANVLTF. Full variable domain (outside the CDR3, taken from reference TRBV19 and TRBJ2-6): DGGITQSPKYLFRKEGQNVTLSCEQNLNHDAMYWYRQDPGQGLRLIYYSQIVNDFQKGDIAEGYSVSREKKESFPLTVTSAQKNPTAFYLCASTPLGVWVSGANVLTFGAGSRLTVL.

The chain couples TRBV7-2 to TRBJ2-1; 12 bases agree with TRBD2. CDR1 is SGHTA, CDR2 FQGNSA, per germline. The CDR3 sequence is 18 residues long. V lost 1 base and J lost 2; bases outside the gene matches: 6. In nucleotides, the CDR3 is TGTGCCAGCAGCTTAGGACTAGCGGGAGCGCCGACCTACAATGAGCAGTTCTTC. It encodes CASSLGLAGAPTYNEQFF.

This chain uses TRBV3-1 (or the pseudogene TRBV3-2) with TRBJ2-7, with TRBD2 matching over 11 bases. The CDR3 extends over 16 amino acids. V dropped 0 bases and J dropped 7; count of bases not matched to a gene: 8. Germline V gene lookup returns CDR1 LGHDT and CDR2 YNNKEL (reference sequence). The CDR3 coding sequence is TGTGCCAGCAGCCAAGAGACGGGACTAGCGGCTATAGAGCAGTACTTC. Translation gives CASSQETGLAAIEQYF.

The gene calls are TRBV27 and TRBJ1-2; D not resolved. The CDR3 has 13 amino acids. The germline gives CDR1 MNHEY, CDR2 SMNVEV (reference sequence). The V gene lost 4 bases and the J gene lost 7 bases, with 13 bases spanning the gap. In DNA form, the CDR3 reads TGTGCCAGCAGTTCTGGATCACACAGTGGCTACACCTTC. It yields the protein CASSSGSHSGYTF.

CDR3 nucleotide sequence: TGTGCCAGCAGCTTCACAGAAAAACTGTTTTTT. Amino acid sequence: CASSFTEKLFF. The rearrangement joins TRBV11-2 to TRBJ1-4, with no clear D. The CDR3 loop spans 11 amino acids. V lost 3 bases, J lost 8 bases, and 4 bases lay in between. Germline loops: CDR1 SGHAT, CDR2 FQNNGV. The entire variable domain, with the rest obtained from reference TRBV11-2 and TRBJ1-4, is as follows: EAGVAQSPRYKIIEKRQSVAFWCNPISGHATLYWYQQILGQGPKLLIQFQNNGVVDDSQLPKDRFSAERLKGVDSTLKIQPAKLEDSAVYLCASSFTEKLFFGSGTQLSVL.

The CDR3 reads CATSRERQLQETQYF. In nucleotides, the CDR3 is TGTGCCACCAGCAGAGAACGGCAGCTTCAAGAGACCCAGTACTTC. The rearrangement uses TRBV15 and TRBJ2-5, with no clear D. CDR1 and CDR2 from the germline V gene are LNHNV and YYDKDF (reference sequence). CDR3 length: 15 amino acids. V was trimmed by 0 bases and J by 2 bases, leaving 10 bases between them.

The CDR3: CASSLGTYNEQFF. The CDR3 DNA reads as TGTGCCAGCAGCCTCGGGACTTACAATGAGCAGTTCTTC. This chain uses TRBV3-1 (or the pseudogene TRBV3-2) with TRBJ2-1, with a tentative D call TRBD2 (6 bases). The V gene's germline CDR1 is LGHDT and CDR2 YNNKEL (reference sequence). This CDR3 has 13 residues. V lost 4 bases, J lost 4 bases, and 8 bases lay in between.

The DNA for the CDR3 is TGTGCCAGCAGCCAAGAAGGTGTCAGGGGGGAAGATACGCAGTATTTT. The encoded protein is CASSQEGVRGEDTQYF. This sequence joins TRBV3-1 (or the pseudogene TRBV3-2) and TRBJ2-3, with a weak D call TRBD1 (7 bases). The germline V gene has CDR1 LGHDT and CDR2 YNNKEL (reference sequence). With 0 bases removed from V and 5 bases from J, the gap between germline ends came to 15 bases. The CDR3 is 16 residues long.

The chain recombines TRBV6-1 with TRBJ2-7; TRBD1 matches 11 bases. V was clipped by 3 bases and J by 3 bases; unmatched bases: 4. Germline V gives CDR1 MNHNS, CDR2 SASEGT. The CDR3 consists of 15 residues. The CDR3 loop reads CASSEAGTGGYEQYF. CDR3 nucleotide sequence: TGTGCCAGCAGTGAGGCCGGGACAGGGGGCTACGAGCAGTACTTC.

The genes are TRBV7-8 and TRBJ1-3; D gene uncertain. The CDR3 length is 15 residues. Trimming removed 2 bases from V and 0 bases from J, with 8 bases in between. Per germline, CDR1 SGHVS and CDR2 FQNEAQ. CDR3 sequence (DNA): TGTGCCAGCAGCTTACACCAGCACTCTGGAAACACCATATATTTT. This sequence encodes CASSLHQHSGNTIYF.

V gene TRBV2 combines with J gene TRBJ2-3; D possibly matches TRBD1 or TRBD2 (5 bases each). The CDR3 has 13 residues. CDR1 is SNHLY and CDR2 is FYNNEI in the germline V gene. CDR3 amino acids: CAFGTTNTDTQYF. The CDR3 nucleotides read TGTGCATTTGGGACGACTAACACAGATACGCAGTATTTT.

The CDR3 here is CASSDRAGVAEAFF. CDR3 in DNA: TGTGCCAGCAGTGACAGGGCTGGAGTCGCTGAAGCTTTCTTT. This chain connects TRBV6-4 to TRBJ1-1; D remains ambiguous. The V gene's germline CDR1 is MRHNA and CDR2 SNTAGT. With 2 bases removed from V and 6 bases from J, the gap between germline ends came to 13 bases. The CDR3 is 14 amino acids.

This clone was seen a single time. The chain carries TRBV21-1 and TRBJ2-7; the DNA was not compared with TRBD1, the D call given in the table. TRBV21-1 is classified as a pseudogene. The CDR3 totals 13 residues. The CDR3 protein is CASIPTGDYEQYF. CDR3 in DNA: TGTGCCAGCATCCCTACAGGGGACTACGAGCAGTACTTC.